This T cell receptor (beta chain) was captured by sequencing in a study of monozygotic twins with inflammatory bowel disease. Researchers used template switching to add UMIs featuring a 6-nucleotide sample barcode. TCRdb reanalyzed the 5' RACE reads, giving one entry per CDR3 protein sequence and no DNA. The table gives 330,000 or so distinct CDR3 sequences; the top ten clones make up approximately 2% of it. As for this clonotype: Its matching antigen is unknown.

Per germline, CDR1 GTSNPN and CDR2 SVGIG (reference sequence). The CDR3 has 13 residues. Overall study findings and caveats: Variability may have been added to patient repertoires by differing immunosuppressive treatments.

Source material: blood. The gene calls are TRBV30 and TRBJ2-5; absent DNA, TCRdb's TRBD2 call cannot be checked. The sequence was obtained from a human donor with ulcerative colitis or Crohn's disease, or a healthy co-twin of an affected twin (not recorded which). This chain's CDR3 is CAWSVEVQETQYF.